The T cell receptor beta chain under discussion was sequenced for a study of identical twins. A universal primer site was incorporated via template switching, and the cDNA contained unique molecular identifiers. TCRdb reanalysed the 5' RACE reads using MiXCR and keeps one entry per CDR3 protein. This sample has 550,000 to 700,000 distinct CDR3 sequences; 21% occur once, and the top ten carry more than 4%. This clonotype has more than one count but fewer than ten. No antigen is known for it. The V gene's germline CDR1 is SGHRS and CDR2 YFSETQ. CDR3 length: 14 amino acids. V lost 4 bases, J lost 5 bases, and 5 bases stayed unmatched. Whole-study findings and limits: Because invariant MAIT and iNKT cells could be present, zero-insertion analyses could be partly confounded.

A further study also used this sample, focusing on T cells expressing NK-cell markers. That study adds: Top CD8+ clonotypes included the dominant CD3+CD56+NKG2C+ clonotypes in six donors. There were a handful of donors in whom these clonotypes also led the CD3+CD56-NKG2C+ fraction.

This sequence was found in a woman aged 18-29 years in good health. The J gene is TRBJ2-1, the V gene TRBV5-1, with 8 nucleotides matching TRBD1. The specimen was PBMCs. Here the CDR3 reads CASSPDRGDNEQFF. CDR3 nucleotide sequence: TGCGCCAGCAGCCCCGACAGGGGTGACAATGAGCAGTTCTTC.